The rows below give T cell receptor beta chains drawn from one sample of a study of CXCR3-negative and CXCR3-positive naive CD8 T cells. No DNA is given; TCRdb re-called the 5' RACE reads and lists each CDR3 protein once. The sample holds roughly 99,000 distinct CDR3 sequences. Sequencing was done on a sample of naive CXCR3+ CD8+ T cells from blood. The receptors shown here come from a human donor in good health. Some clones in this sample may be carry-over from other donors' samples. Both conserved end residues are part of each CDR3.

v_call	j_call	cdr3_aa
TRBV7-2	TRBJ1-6	CASTPTLDRANSPLHF
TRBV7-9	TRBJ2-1	CASSSTGAQDYNEQFF
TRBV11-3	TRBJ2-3	CASSSSSGVTDTQYF
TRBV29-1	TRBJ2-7	CSAVRDSYEQYF
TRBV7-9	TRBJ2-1	CASSPPTPGQGVNEQFF
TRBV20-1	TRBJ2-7	CSARGERDYEQYF
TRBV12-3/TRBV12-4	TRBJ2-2	CASSGALAGTGELFF
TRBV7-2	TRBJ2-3	CASSERPGGGTDTQYF
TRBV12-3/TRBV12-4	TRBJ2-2	CASSLNRWAGELFF
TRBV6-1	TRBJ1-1	CASSEAQGWVNTEAFF
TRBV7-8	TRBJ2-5	CASGLQGPETQYF
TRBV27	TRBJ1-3	CASSLDGSSGNTIYF
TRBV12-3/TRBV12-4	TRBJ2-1	CASSLSPANEQLF
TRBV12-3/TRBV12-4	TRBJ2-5	CASSLLAGGLETQYF
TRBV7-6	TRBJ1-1	CASSSPPSGTVEMNTEAFF
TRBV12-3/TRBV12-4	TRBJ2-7	CASSSIPSYEQYF
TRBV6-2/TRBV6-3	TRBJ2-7	CASSYSPYEQYF
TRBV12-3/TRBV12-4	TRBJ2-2	CASSGRVEYTGELFF
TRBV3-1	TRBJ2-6	CASSQGPGQDTSGANVLTF
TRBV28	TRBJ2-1	CAGRRTARNEQFF
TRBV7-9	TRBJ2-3	CASSSHWGEDTQYF
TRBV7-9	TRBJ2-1	CASSFSGESNEQFF
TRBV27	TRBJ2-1	CASRRWTSGGPSSYNEQFF
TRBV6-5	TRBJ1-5	CASSYSVDSLGNQPQHF
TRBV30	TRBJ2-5	CASRDRGVTQYF
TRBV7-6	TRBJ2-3	CASSSGLAGGPGTDTQYF
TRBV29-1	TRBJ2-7	CSVRGLAAIKGSYEQYF
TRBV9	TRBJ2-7	CASSIGGTGSYEQYF
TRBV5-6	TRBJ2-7	CASSFGTGDFYEQYF
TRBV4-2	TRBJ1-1	CASSQVERGFGTEAFF
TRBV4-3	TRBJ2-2	CASSQDSLAGAPTGELFF
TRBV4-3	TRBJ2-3	CASSQDQDRITDTQYF
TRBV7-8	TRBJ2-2	CASSLALGTANTGELFF
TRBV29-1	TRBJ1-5	CSVRDADQPQHF
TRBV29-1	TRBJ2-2	CSVRPGQSTGELFF
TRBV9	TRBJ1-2	CASSDNRQSPNYGYTF
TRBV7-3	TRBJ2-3	CASSLRSTSDRTDTQYF
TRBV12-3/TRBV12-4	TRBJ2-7	CASSPRLAGGQEQYF
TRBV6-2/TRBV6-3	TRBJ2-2	CASSYSWGAATGELFF
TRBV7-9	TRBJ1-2	CASSLGSPNYGYTF
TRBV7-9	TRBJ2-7	CASSFRSGSSYEQYF
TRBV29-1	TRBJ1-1	CSVRGQAPEAFF
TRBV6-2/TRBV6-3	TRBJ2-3	CASSTSAGGPTDTQYF
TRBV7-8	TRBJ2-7	CASSLAGGELYEQYF
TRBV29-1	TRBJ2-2	CSVVAGGSNTGELFF
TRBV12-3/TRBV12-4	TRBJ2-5	CASSSGDRVETQYF
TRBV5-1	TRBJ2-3	CASSFSQLTDTQYF
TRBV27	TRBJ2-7	CASSQGPYEQYF
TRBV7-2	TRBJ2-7	CASSLALHAYEQYF
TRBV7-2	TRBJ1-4	CASSPPNEKLFF
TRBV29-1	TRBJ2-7	CSVEGVLTGRPYEQYF
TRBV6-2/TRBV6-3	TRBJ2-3	CASSYSGDSPSDTQYF
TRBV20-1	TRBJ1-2	CSAREGVGQLNYGYTF
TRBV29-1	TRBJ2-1	CSVEDRRSTHNEQFF
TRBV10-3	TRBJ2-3	CAIRPGLAGDHGDTQYF